This T cell receptor beta chain came from a study of blood T cell repertoires in COVID-19. The overall study: Sample material is recorded as cDNA or gDNA derived from T cells, B-cell-depleted T cells, or PBMCs.

Per germline, CDR1 LGHDT and CDR2 YNNKEL (reference sequence). The CDR3 totals 16 residues. Trimming cost V 2 bases and J 6 bases; bases outside gene matches: 11. In the authors' methods: Researchers report that nucleated cell counts were estimated from reference gene primer amplification. Clones were read by immunoSEQ multiplex PCR, and TCRdb kept only the in-frame ones, dropping some. Clone size and V and J calls were adopted from that table, with D and trimming inferred from the DNA. The table includes about 94,000 clones, around three quarters detected once. The chain joins TRBV3-1 (or the pseudogene TRBV3-2) to TRBJ2-7, with 9 positions matching TRBD2. Source material: peripheral blood. This clonotype was obtained from a woman over 75 with acute or convalescent COVID-19. The CDR3 DNA reads TGTGCCAGCAGCCAATATCAGCGGGGGGACGCCTCCGAGCAGTACTTC. Translating it yields CASSQYQRGDASEQYF.